These T cell receptor beta chains were read from a single sample in a study of metastatic and nonmetastatic thyroid tumors. MiXCR reprocessed the PCR reads for TCRdb. The sample records approximately 32,000 clones, 15% being singletons. Source material: blood. The receptors stem from a male donor with papillary thyroid cancer or a benign thyroid nodule (not recorded which). Some clones in this sample may be carry-over from other donors' samples. The CDR3 runs from the conserved cysteine through the conserved F or W. A D gene is named only where the DNA matches it firmly. Clone size, where shown, is once, few, many, or a class for clones that have expanded.

>many|TRBJ2-1|TRBV20-1|NA
CEKLWGDEQFF
TGCGAAAAACTGTGGGGGGATGAGCAGTTCTTC
>many|TRBJ2-7|TRBV11-2|TRBD2
CASSLTDSGGYEQYF
TGTGCCAGCAGCTTAACCGACTCGGGGGGCTACGAGCAGTACTTC
>few|TRBJ1-1|TRBV20-1|NA
CSASPGGTEAFF
TGCAGTGCTTCCCCGGGGGGGACTGAAGCTTTCTTT
>few|TRBJ2-7|TRBV6-1|TRBD1
CASSEQGALGYEQYF
TGTGCCAGCAGTGAGCAGGGGGCGCTAGGATACGAGCAGTACTTC
>few|TRBJ2-5|TRBV28|TRBD2
CASSAGGAETQYF
TGTGCCAGCAGTGCCGGGGGGGCCGAGACCCAGTACTTC
>many|TRBJ2-1|TRBV9|NA
CASSVDPGRTNEQFF
TGTGCCAGCAGCGTAGATCCGGGACGCACTAATGAGCAGTTCTTC
>NA|TRBJ1-1|TRBV4-2|NA
CASSQSFQYEAFF
TGTGCCAGCAGCCAATCGTTCCAGTATGAAGCTTTCTTT
>many|TRBJ1-1|TRBV24-1|NA
CATSAPGNTEAFF
TGTGCCACCAGTGCTCCCGGGAACACTGAAGCTTTCTTT
>many|TRBJ1-5|TRBV12-3/TRBV12-4|NA
CASTQDRNQPQHF
TGTGCCAGCACCCAGGACAGAAATCAGCCCCAGCATTTT
>many|TRBJ2-3|TRBV2|NA
CASSDHSRDTQYF
TGTGCCAGCAGTGACCACTCCCGAGATACGCAGTATTTT
>many|TRBJ2-1|TRBV6-4|NA
CASPGGVAECGNEQFF
TGTGCCAGCCCTGGCGGAGTAGCTGAATGTGGGAATGAGCAGTTCTTC
>many|TRBJ1-3|TRBV14|NA
CASSRTSGNTIYF
TGTGCCAGCAGCCGGACATCTGGAAACACCATATATTTT
>NA|TRBJ2-1|TRBV13|TRBD2
CASSSSGRDSYNEQFF
TGTGCCAGCAGCTCCTCCGGGAGGGATTCCTACAATGAGCAGTTCTTC
>many|TRBJ1-3|TRBV4-3|TRBD1
CASRAGTGAGNTIYF
TGCGCCAGCAGGGCCGGGACAGGGGCAGGAAACACCATATATTTT
>NA|TRBJ1-2|TRBV5-8|NA
CASSLVGPIRGYTF
TGTGCCAGCAGCTTGGTAGGGCCCATCCGTGGCTACACCTTC
>few|TRBJ1-2|TRBV2|NA
CASSERGLSNYGYTF
TGTGCCAGCAGTGAGAGGGGACTTTCTAACTATGGCTACACCTTC
>NA|TRBJ2-7|TRBV20-1|NA
CSASPPGVRGGSAYEQYF
TGCAGTGCTAGCCCCCCTGGTGTGAGGGGGGGTAGCGCCTACGAGCAGTACTTC
>many|TRBJ2-1|TRBV7-2|TRBD1
CASSLGGGTGHNEQFF
TGTGCCAGCAGCTTAGGGGGCGGGACAGGCCACAATGAGCAGTTCTTC
>few|TRBJ2-1|TRBV14|NA
CASSLIFGAYNEQFF
TGTGCCAGCAGCCTGATATTCGGGGCCTACAATGAGCAGTTCTTC
>NA|TRBJ2-1|TRBV14|TRBD2
CASSQFLAGGHEQFF
TGTGCCAGCAGCCAATTCCTAGCGGGAGGTCATGAGCAGTTCTTC
>many|TRBJ2-3|TRBV9|TRBD2
CASSVWASGTTDTQYF
TGTGCCAGCAGCGTATGGGCTAGCGGGACCACAGATACGCAGTATTTT
>many|TRBJ2-7|TRBV2|TRBD2
CASSDASGRSFEQYF
TGTGCCAGCAGTGATGCTAGCGGGAGAAGTTTCGAGCAGTACTTC
>many|TRBJ2-7|TRBV10-3|NA
CAISDPGAYEQYF
TGTGCCATCAGTGACCCCGGGGCCTACGAGCAGTACTTC
>many|TRBJ1-2|TRBV5-1|NA
CASSLVSQVNYGYTF
TGCGCCAGCAGCTTGGTTAGCCAGGTGAACTATGGCTACACCTTC
>many|TRBJ2-5|TRBV10-3|NA
CAISAASQETQYF
TGTGCCATCAGTGCCGCTAGTCAAGAGACCCAGTACTTC
>many|TRBJ1-4|TRBV7-9|TRBD1
CASRTGTGDEKLFF
TGTGCCAGCAGAACCGGGACAGGGGATGAAAAACTGTTTTTT
>many|TRBJ1-5|TRBV5-6|NA
CASSLEGLGQPQHF
TGTGCCAGCAGCTTGGAGGGTTTAGGTCAGCCCCAGCATTTT
>NA|TRBJ2-5|TRBV11-2|NA
CASSSEWREETQYF
TGTGCCAGCAGCTCAGAATGGAGAGAAGAGACCCAGTACTTC
>many|TRBJ2-1|TRBV10-1|TRBD2
CASSAASGRRFGEQFF
TGCGCCAGCAGTGCGGCTAGCGGGAGGAGGTTCGGTGAGCAGTTCTTC
>many|TRBJ1-4|TRBV28|TRBD1
CASSLARANRGPREKLFF
TGTGCCAGCAGTTTGGCAAGGGCTAACAGGGGGCCACGGGAAAAACTGTTTTTT
>many|TRBJ2-1|TRBV7-7|TRBD2
CASSLTTPPSGGRGNNEQFF
TGTGCCAGCAGCTTAACAACCCCACCTAGCGGCGGGAGAGGGAACAATGAGCAGTTCTTC
>many|TRBJ1-2|TRBV7-9|TRBD1
CASSRQGSYTF
TGTGCCAGCAGCAGACAGGGAAGCTACACCTTC
>many|TRBJ1-5|TRBV28|NA
CASSLSPMGTGKPQHF
TGTGCCAGCAGTTTATCCCCTATGGGTACCGGGAAGCCCCAGCATTTT
>NA|TRBJ1-2|TRBV19|NA
CASSASRAINYGYTF
TGTGCCAGTAGTGCGTCCAGGGCTATTAACTATGGCTACACCTTC
>many|TRBJ1-1|TRBV7-2|NA
CASSLKGAGGAFF
TGTGCCAGCAGCTTAAAAGGGGCGGGCGGAGCTTTCTTT
>many|TRBJ2-7|TRBV4-3|TRBD2
CASSQRTSGGDYEQYF
TGCGCCAGCAGCCAAAGGACTAGCGGGGGGGACTACGAGCAGTACTTC
>NA|TRBJ1-4|TRBV11-2|NA
CASSLGSRGTEKLFF
TGTGCCAGCAGCTTAGGGTCCAGGGGTACTGAAAAACTGTTTTTT